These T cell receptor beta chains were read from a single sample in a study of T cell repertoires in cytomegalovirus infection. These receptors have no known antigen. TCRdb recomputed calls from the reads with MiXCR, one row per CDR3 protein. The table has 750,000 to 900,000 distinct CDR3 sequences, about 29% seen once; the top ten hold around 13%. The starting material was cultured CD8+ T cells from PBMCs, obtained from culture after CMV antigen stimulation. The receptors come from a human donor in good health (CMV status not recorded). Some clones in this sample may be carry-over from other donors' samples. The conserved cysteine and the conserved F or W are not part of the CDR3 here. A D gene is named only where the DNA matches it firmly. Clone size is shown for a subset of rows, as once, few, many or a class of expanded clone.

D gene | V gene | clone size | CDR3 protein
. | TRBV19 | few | ASSPFQLGGEQY
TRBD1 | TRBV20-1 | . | SARDPGQGTFEQY
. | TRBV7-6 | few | ASSPGLVKPLH
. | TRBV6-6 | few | ASSYAGYNSPLH
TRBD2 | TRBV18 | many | ASSPTSGGAFTDTQY
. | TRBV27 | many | ASRGLNTEAF
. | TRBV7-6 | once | ASSSGTRLHQPQH
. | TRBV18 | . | ASSPPSGPREPQH
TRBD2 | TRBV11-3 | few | ASSPRGGSSLAATYNEQF
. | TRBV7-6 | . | ASSFLGGDGYI
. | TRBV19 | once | TSKGLSSSYEQY
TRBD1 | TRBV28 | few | ASSLTRDSPWGYT
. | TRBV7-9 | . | ASSLPGLGEAF
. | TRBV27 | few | ASSFVFTGHTDTQY
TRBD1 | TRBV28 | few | ASRRQGSVYQPQH
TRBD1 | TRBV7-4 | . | ASSEAGTPGGQPQH
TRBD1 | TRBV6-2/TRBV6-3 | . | ASSYERRGTGGNIQY
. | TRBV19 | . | ASSKLDNSNQPQH
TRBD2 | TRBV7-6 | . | ASSPRGGGAVYNEQF
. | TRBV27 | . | ASSLSEWQPQH
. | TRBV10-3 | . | AAQDSANTEAF
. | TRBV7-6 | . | ASIDPRLSSYNEQF
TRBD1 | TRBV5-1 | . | ASKEGAMNTEAF
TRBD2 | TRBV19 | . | ASSWTSGGDSYNEQF
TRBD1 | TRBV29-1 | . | SVERQGQLF
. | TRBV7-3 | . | ASSHGVNTEAF
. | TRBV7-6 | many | ASSSGRTNEKLF
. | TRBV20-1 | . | SARDPPQNTEAF
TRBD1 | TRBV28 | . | ASGGRGPTEAF
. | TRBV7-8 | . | ASPGQYYGYT
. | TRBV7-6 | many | ASSRGAGELF
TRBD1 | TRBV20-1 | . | SARSDRVVSYHEQF
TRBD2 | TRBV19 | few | ASREGSGELF
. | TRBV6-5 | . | ASSYSGHTEAF
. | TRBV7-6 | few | ASSPREGAQF
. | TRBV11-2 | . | ASSFTPIEQF
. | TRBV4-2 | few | ASSQSTGATTEAF
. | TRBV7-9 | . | ASSSKSSPGHQNSGANVLT
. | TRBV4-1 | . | ASSSDQDEKLF
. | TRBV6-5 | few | ASSNTTYEQY
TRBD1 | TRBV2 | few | ASKGTGALNTEAF